This T cell receptor beta chain is drawn from a study of cytomegalovirus exposure and HLA in healthy donors. Primers for the PCR totalled 60 Vbeta and 13 Jbeta. This table comes from immunoSEQ multiplex PCR, and its TCRdb copy is limited to in-frame clones, with some not included. This repertoire shows 200,000 to 250,000 clones, 60% to 80% found once; its top ten account for 1.8%. Germline V gives CDR1 MNHEY, CDR2 SMNVEV (reference sequence). Trimming at V came to 5 bases and at J to 8 bases, leaving 15 bases not matched to a gene. The CDR3 is 17 amino acids. The rearrangement uses TRBV27 and TRBJ1-4; 9 bases match TRBD1. The sample was PBMCs. The sequence came from a woman aged 25 to 39 in good health and CMV-seronegative. The CDR3 region is CASSTRIPGQGAEKLFF. The CDR3 DNA sequence: TGTGCCAGCAGTACCCGAATTCCGGGACAGGGTGCAGAAAAACTGTTTTTT.